This T cell receptor (beta chain) was sequenced for a study of T cells in Graves' hyperthyroidism and ophthalmopathy. General study findings and limits: The blood repertoire included most of the expanded thyroid clonotypes above 0.001. Ophthalmopathy stood apart from stable hyperthyroidism in a 13 V-J model.

V shed 1 base and J shed 0 bases, with 10 bases lying between them. CDR1 is SGHAT, CDR2 FQNNGV, per germline. The CDR3 covers 15 residues. Clinical symptoms, serum thyroxine, TRAb, thyroid ultrasound and orbital computed tomography informed diagnoses. This clonotype has a count of ten or more. Its antigen is unidentified. Researchers took RNA transcripts and amplified the TCR beta CDR3 regions from them. Using the HTBI primer set, a first-round RT-PCR was run on the TCR CDR3. One entry per CDR3 protein results from TCRdb running MiXCR on the multiplex PCR reads. The repertoire holds around 420,000 distinct CDR3 sequences, 15% to 18% seen once, with roughly 15% in the top ten.

This sequence originates from a young woman with Graves' hyperthyroidism. The chain links TRBV11-2 to TRBJ2-7; possible D gene TRBD2, 6 bases. The sequenced sample was blood. CDR3 protein: CASSLGGARSYEQYF. CDR3 bases: TGTGCCAGCAGCTTAGGCGGGGCCCGCTCCTACGAGCAGTACTTC.